This T cell receptor (beta chain) was retrieved from a study of cytomegalovirus exposure and HLA in healthy donors. In the study overall: Early released data had around 79 million unique TCRs, all coming from HLA-typed donors.

13 Jbeta primers and 60 Vbeta primers were used for the PCR. Some clones are missing from TCRdb's copy, which holds only in-frame ones; the method was immunoSEQ multiplex PCR. The sample consists of roughly 120,000 clones, around two thirds of them appearing once. Germline values: CDR1 ENHRY, CDR2 SYGVKD. The CDR3 sequence is 13 residues long. Trimming removed 4 bases from V and 4 bases from J, with 10 bases in between. The receptor's source is a woman in her forties in good health and CMV-seropositive. The material sequenced was PBMCs. The genes are TRBV10-3 and TRBJ1-1; D gene uncertain. The CDR3, as DNA: TGTGCCATCAGTGCCGGAGGAACCACTGAAGCTTTCTTT. Encoded protein: CAISAGGTTEAFF.